Listed below are T cell receptor beta chains from one sample, sequenced in a study of T cells expressing NK-cell markers. Reanalyzing the 5' RACE reads, TCRdb keeps one entry per CDR3 protein, without DNA. This repertoire comprises 400,000 to 500,000 distinct CDR3 sequences; its ten largest clones make up more than 7%. Material: blood T cells: a sorted CD56 or NKG2C T cell subset, CD4+ or CD8+ T cells, or bulk PBMC T cells (not recorded which). These receptor sequences come from a woman between 18 and 70 years old in good health. The CDR3 runs from the conserved cysteine through the conserved F or W. Each record gives: CDR3 protein, V gene, CDR3 length, J gene.

CDR3: CASSQTGQIYEQYF
V: TRBV28
length: 14
J: TRBJ2-7

CDR3: CASSPSRGENYGYTF
V: TRBV18
length: 15
J: TRBJ1-2

CDR3: CATSVRGGADGELFF
V: TRBV15
length: 15
J: TRBJ2-2

CDR3: CASRQGDTEAFF
V: TRBV12-3/TRBV12-4
length: 12
J: TRBJ1-1

CDR3: CASSPVGKTDTQYF
V: TRBV18
length: 14
J: TRBJ2-3

CDR3: CASRPGTPGAYNEQFF
V: TRBV12-3/TRBV12-4
length: 16
J: TRBJ2-1

CDR3: CASSLGGSGIAQSLSSQYF
V: TRBV7-6
length: 19
J: TRBJ2-5

CDR3: CASSLVGLAEETQYF
V: TRBV5-1
length: 15
J: TRBJ2-5

CDR3: CSAEDYLATGELFF
V: TRBV20-1
length: 14
J: TRBJ2-2

CDR3: CASRYTDRPPQFF
V: TRBV28
length: 13
J: TRBJ2-1

CDR3: CATSRDRWAWAQHF
V: TRBV15
length: 14
J: TRBJ1-5

CDR3: CASRRKNEQFF
V: TRBV12-3/TRBV12-4
length: 11
J: TRBJ2-1

CDR3: CASSLGGAHSPLHF
V: TRBV7-2
length: 14
J: TRBJ1-6

CDR3: CSAGGVSLSTGELFF
V: TRBV29-1
length: 15
J: TRBJ2-2

CDR3: CSATPDNYEQYF
V: TRBV20-1
length: 12
J: TRBJ2-7

CDR3: CASRPTGRTSVNEQYF
V: TRBV12-3/TRBV12-4
length: 16
J: TRBJ2-7

CDR3: CASSLSIPGVNVLTF
V: TRBV28
length: 15
J: TRBJ2-6

CDR3: CASSHGQGAGELFF
V: TRBV3-1
length: 14
J: TRBJ2-2

CDR3: CASSYPRPPPYGYTF
V: TRBV6-2/TRBV6-3
length: 15
J: TRBJ1-2

CDR3: CASLMNTEAFF
V: TRBV11-2
length: 11
J: TRBJ1-1

CDR3: CASSEPRGHQPQHF
V: TRBV6-1
length: 14
J: TRBJ1-5

CDR3: CASSLSRQASSYEQYF
V: TRBV11-2
length: 16
J: TRBJ2-7

CDR3: CASSYGKNTEAFF
V: TRBV6-5
length: 13
J: TRBJ1-1

CDR3: CASSFSTDEQFF
V: TRBV5-1
length: 12
J: TRBJ2-1

CDR3: CASSWRDDREKNTEAFF
V: TRBV4-3
length: 17
J: TRBJ1-1

CDR3: CASSATPGQGNTEAFF
V: TRBV6-1
length: 16
J: TRBJ1-1

CDR3: CASSLSRNSPLHF
V: TRBV13
length: 13
J: TRBJ1-6

CDR3: CSVAGGRTDTQYF
V: TRBV29-1
length: 13
J: TRBJ2-3

CDR3: CSASEGWMMNTEAFF
V: TRBV20-1
length: 15
J: TRBJ1-1

CDR3: CASRPPGQGARNEQFF
V: TRBV7-2
length: 16
J: TRBJ2-1

CDR3: CASSDTGRADTEAFF
V: TRBV7-3
length: 15
J: TRBJ1-1

CDR3: CASSRNQGAGELFF
V: TRBV12-3/TRBV12-4
length: 14
J: TRBJ2-2

CDR3: CASSQEASGIDEQYF
V: TRBV4-3
length: 15
J: TRBJ2-7

CDR3: CASSLAGTSGMNGVADTQYF
V: TRBV4-2
length: 20
J: TRBJ2-3

CDR3: CASRKGGNTEAFF
V: TRBV7-8
length: 13
J: TRBJ1-1

CDR3: CAWSVRGLSYEQYF
V: TRBV30
length: 14
J: TRBJ2-7

CDR3: CASSPPRSGMNTEAFF
V: TRBV18
length: 16
J: TRBJ1-1

CDR3: CSAADRGNQPQHF
V: TRBV29-1
length: 13
J: TRBJ1-5

CDR3: CSAPRPTGPVDTIYF
V: TRBV20-1
length: 15
J: TRBJ1-3

CDR3: CSVRRQSKNTEAFF
V: TRBV29-1
length: 14
J: TRBJ1-1

CDR3: CSAGSQRGGSWGGYTF
V: TRBV20-1
length: 16
J: TRBJ1-2

CDR3: CASTRGDFYNEQFF
V: TRBV28
length: 14
J: TRBJ2-1

CDR3: CASSPRLAGGLSSYNEQFF
V: TRBV11-2
length: 19
J: TRBJ2-1

CDR3: CASSYPPFGPRKTQYF
V: TRBV6-2/TRBV6-3
length: 16
J: TRBJ2-5

CDR3: CASSQERNNEQFF
V: TRBV4-2
length: 13
J: TRBJ2-1

CDR3: CSERPLTSASHNEQFF
V: TRBV20-1
length: 16
J: TRBJ2-1

CDR3: CASGGDATNEKLFF
V: TRBV9
length: 14
J: TRBJ1-4

CDR3: CASSFIPPKNYNEQFF
V: TRBV27
length: 16
J: TRBJ2-1

CDR3: CASSPTGGGVADTQYF
V: TRBV14
length: 16
J: TRBJ2-3

CDR3: CASSATSTYTGELFF
V: TRBV5-4
length: 15
J: TRBJ2-2

CDR3: CASSTFLGDRAF
V: TRBV19
length: 12
J: TRBJ2-7

CDR3: CASSQDQSVADTQYF
V: TRBV4-1
length: 15
J: TRBJ2-3

CDR3: CASSRRVQETQYF
V: TRBV7-6
length: 13
J: TRBJ2-5

CDR3: CASSYPGQAGNTIYF
V: TRBV12-3/TRBV12-4
length: 15
J: TRBJ1-3